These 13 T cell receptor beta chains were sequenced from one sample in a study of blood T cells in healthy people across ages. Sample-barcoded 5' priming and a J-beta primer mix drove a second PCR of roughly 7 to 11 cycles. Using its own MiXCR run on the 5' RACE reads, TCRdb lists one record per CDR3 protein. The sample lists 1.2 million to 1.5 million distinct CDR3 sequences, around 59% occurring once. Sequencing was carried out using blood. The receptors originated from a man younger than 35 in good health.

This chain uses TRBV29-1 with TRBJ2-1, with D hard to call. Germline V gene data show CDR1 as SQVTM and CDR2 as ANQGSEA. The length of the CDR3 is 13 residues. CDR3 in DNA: TGCAACGTGCTAGGCACTTCCTACAATGAGCAGTTCTTC. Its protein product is CNVLGTSYNEQFF.

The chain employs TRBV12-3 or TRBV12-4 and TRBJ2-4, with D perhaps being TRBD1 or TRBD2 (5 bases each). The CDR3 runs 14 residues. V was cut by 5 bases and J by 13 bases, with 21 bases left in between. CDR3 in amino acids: CASSLGAPTSVQYF. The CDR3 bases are TGTGCCAGCAGTCTCGGGGCCCCTACGTCGGTGCAGTACTTC.

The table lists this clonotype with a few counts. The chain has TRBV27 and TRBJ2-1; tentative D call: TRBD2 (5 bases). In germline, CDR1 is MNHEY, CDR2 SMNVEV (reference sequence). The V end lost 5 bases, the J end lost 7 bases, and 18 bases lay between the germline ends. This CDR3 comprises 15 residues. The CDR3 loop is CASSPRAGFWNEQFF. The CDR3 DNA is TGTGCCAGCAGTCCCCGTGCGGGTTTCTGGAATGAGCAGTTCTTC.

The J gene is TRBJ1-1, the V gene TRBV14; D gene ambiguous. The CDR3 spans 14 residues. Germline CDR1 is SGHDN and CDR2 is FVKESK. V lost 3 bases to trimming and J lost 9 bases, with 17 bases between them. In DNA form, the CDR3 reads TGTGCCAGCAGCCAGGCAAAACAGAGACTAAAAGCTTTCTTT. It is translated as CASSQAKQRLKAFF.

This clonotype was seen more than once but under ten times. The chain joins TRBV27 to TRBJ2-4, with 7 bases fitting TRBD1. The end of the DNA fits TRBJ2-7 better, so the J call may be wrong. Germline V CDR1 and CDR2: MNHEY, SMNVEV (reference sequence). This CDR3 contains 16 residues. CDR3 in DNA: TGTGCCAGCAGGCGCTCGACCGGGACAGACCCCTCCGAGCAGTACTTC. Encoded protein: CASRRSTGTDPSEQYF.

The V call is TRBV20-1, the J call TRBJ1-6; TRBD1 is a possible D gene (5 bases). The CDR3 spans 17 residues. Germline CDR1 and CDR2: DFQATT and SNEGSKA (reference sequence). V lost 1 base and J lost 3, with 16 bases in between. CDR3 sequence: CSARALQGMGYNSPLHF. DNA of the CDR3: TGCAGTGCTAGAGCTCTGCAGGGCATGGGCTATAATTCACCCCTCCACTTT.

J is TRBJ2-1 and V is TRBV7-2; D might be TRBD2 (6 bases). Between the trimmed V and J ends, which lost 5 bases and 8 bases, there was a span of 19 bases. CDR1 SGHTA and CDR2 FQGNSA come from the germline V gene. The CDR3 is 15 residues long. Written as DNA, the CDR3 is TGTGCCAGCAGCCCAAACCTTCTAGCGTTATATGAGCAGTTCTTC. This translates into CASSPNLLALYEQFF.

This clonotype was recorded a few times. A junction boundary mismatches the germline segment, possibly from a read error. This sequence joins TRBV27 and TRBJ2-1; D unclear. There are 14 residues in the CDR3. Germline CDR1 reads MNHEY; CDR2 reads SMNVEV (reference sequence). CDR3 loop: CASSLSEWYSEQFF. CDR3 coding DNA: TGTGCCAGCAGTTTATCCGAATGGTACAGTGAGCAGTTCTTC.

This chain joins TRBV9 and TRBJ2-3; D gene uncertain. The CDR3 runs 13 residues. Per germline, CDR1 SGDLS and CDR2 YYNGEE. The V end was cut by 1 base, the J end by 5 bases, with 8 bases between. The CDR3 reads CASSVQLVDTQYF. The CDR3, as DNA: TGTGCCAGCAGCGTACAGCTGGTAGATACGCAGTATTTT.

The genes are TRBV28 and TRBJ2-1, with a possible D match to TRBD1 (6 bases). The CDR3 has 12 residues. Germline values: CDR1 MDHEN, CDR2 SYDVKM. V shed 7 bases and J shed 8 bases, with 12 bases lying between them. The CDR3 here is CASKQGMDEQFF. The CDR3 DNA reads TGTGCCAGCAAACAGGGTATGGATGAGCAGTTCTTC. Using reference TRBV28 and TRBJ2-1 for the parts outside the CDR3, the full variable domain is DVKVTQSSRYLVKRTGEKVFLECVQDMDHENMFWYRQDPGLGLRLIYFSYDVKMKEKGDIPEGYSVSREKKERFSLILESASTNQTSMYLCASKQGMDEQFFGPGTRLTVL.

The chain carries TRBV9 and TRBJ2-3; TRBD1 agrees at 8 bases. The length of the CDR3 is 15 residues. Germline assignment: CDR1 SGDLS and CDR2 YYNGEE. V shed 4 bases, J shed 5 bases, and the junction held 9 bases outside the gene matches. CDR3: CASSTWTGSVDTQYF. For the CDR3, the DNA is TGTGCCAGCAGCACTTGGACAGGGTCGGTAGATACGCAGTATTTT.

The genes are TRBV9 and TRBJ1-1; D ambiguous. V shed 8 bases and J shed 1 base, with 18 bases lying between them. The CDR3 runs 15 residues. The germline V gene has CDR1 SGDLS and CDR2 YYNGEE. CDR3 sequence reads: CASSISHGQNTEAFF. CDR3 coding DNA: TGTGCCAGTAGTATCTCACACGGGCAGAACACTGAAGCTTTCTTT.

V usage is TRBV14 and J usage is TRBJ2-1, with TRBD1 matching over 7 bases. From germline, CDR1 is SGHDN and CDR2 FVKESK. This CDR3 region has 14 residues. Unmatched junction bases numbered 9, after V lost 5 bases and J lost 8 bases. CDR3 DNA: TGTGCCAGCAGCTCGTTTCTAGGGGGCCATGAGCAGTTCTTC. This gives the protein CASSSFLGGHEQFF.